The T cell receptor beta chain under discussion was sequenced for a study of tumor and adjacent non-tumor tissue in lung cancer. Overall study: On average, productive TCRbeta reads reached about 4.17 million per sample.

RNA was extracted from bulk tissue without any cell sorting. A modified ARM-PCR protocol with three rounds of nested PCR amplified TCRbeta. Each CDR3 protein is one row after TCRdb ran MiXCR on the multiplex PCR reads. The sample gives fewer than 85,000 distinct CDR3 sequences, around 73% of which show up once; roughly 28% is in the top ten. In this sample, this clonotype turned up once. A single base separates this from a much larger clone, so it may be a read error. Germline values: CDR1 MNHEY, CDR2 SVGEGT. The CDR3 is made up of 15 amino acids. Sequenced material: lung tumor tissue. This chain connects TRBV6-2 or TRBV6-3 to TRBJ2-2; 13 bases map to TRBD2. This TCR was sampled from a man in his fifties or sixties with non-small cell lung cancer. DNA for the CDR3: TGTGCCGGCAGCAAAGGACTAGCGGGAGCCGGGGAGCTGTTTTTT. Protein: CAGSKGLAGAGELFF.